This T cell receptor (beta chain) stems from a study of response to subunit inactivated influenza vaccine. Points from the study as a whole: Few additional T cells are recruited per seasonal influenza vaccination, authors suggested.

Each CDR3 protein is one row after TCRdb ran MiXCR on the RT-PCR reads. Of about 650,000 distinct CDR3 sequences in the sample, 14% were seen once. This clonotype was observed a handful of times. Its antigen is still unknown. Per the germline V gene, CDR1 is LNHNV and CDR2 is YYDKDF (reference sequence). The CDR3 totals 14 residues. Trimming removed 1 base from V and 0 bases from J, with 7 bases in between. V gene TRBV15 combines with J gene TRBJ2-7, with D possibly being TRBD2 (5 bases). The origin of this receptor is a man between 50 and 59 years old who received an inactivated influenza vaccine. This specimen consisted of PBMCs from blood, obtained roughly 2 weeks before vaccination. In DNA form, the CDR3 reads TGTGCCACCAGCAGAGGAGGGCTCTCCTACGAGCAGTACTTC. Protein product: CATSRGGLSYEQYF.